This T cell receptor beta chain was sequenced for a study of blood T cell repertoires in COVID-19. Study information: Acute-phase and convalescent COVID-19 samples originated in the United States, Italy and Spain. The analysed material was cDNA or gDNA that came from T cells, B-cell-depleted T cells, or PBMCs.

As handled by the study authors: Reference gene primer amplification in the assay estimated nucleated cell counts. The repertoire was sequenced with immunoSEQ multiplex PCR; TCRdb's copy has only in-frame clones and lacks some. That table gives V, J and clone size, and the DNA gave D and trimming. The table shows 200,000 to 250,000 clones, with approximately 80% occurring only once. Germline V CDR1 and CDR2: LGHDT, YNNKEL (reference sequence). CDR3 length: 16 amino acids. The ends were cut back, 2 bases at V and 0 bases at J, with 8 bases in the middle. This clone was detected a few times. The sequencing input was peripheral blood. The rearrangement uses TRBV3-1 (or the pseudogene TRBV3-2) and TRBJ1-6; no reliable D call. The sequence was collected from a woman of 80 years or more with acute or convalescent COVID-19. CDR3 amino acids: CASSQSWSSYNSPLHF. In DNA, the CDR3 is TGTGCCAGCAGCCAATCCTGGAGCTCCTATAATTCACCCCTCCACTTT.